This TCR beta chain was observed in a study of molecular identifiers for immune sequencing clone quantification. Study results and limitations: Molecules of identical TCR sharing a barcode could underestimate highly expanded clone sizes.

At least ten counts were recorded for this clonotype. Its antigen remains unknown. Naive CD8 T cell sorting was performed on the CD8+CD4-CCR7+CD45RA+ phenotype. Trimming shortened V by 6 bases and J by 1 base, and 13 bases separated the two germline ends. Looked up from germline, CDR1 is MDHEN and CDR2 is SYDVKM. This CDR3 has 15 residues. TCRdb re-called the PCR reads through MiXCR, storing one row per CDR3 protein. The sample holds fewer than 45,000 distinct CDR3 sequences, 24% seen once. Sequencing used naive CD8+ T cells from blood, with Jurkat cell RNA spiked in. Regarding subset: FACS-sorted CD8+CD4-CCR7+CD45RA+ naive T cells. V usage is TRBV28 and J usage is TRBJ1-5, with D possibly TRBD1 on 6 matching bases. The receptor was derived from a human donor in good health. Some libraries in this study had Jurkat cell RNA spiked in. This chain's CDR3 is CASRSQGMSNQPQHF. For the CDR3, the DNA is TGTGCCAGCAGATCCCAGGGGATGAGCAATCAGCCCCAGCATTTT. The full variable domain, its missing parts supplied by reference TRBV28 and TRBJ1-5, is DVKVTQSSRYLVKRTGEKVFLECVQDMDHENMFWYRQDPGLGLRLIYFSYDVKMKEKGDIPEGYSVSREKKERFSLILESASTNQTSMYLCASRSQGMSNQPQHFGDGTRLSIL.